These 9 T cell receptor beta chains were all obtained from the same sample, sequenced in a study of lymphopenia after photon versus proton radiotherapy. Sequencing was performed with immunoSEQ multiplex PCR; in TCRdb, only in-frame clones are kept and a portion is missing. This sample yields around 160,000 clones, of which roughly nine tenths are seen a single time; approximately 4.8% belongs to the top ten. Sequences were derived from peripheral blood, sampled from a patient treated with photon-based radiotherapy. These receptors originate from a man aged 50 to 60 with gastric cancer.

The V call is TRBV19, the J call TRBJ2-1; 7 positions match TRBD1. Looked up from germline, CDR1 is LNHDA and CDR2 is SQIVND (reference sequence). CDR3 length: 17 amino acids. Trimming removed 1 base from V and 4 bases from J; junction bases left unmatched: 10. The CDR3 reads CASSIAPGQTTYNEQFF. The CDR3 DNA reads TGTGCCAGTAGTATAGCCCCGGGACAGACCACTTACAATGAGCAGTTCTTC.

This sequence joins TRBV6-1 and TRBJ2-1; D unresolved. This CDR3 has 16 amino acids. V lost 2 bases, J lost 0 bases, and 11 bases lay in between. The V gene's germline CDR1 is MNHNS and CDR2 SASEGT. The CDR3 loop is CASSETPGGSYNEQFF. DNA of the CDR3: TGTGCCAGCAGTGAAACTCCGGGCGGCTCCTACAATGAGCAGTTCTTC.

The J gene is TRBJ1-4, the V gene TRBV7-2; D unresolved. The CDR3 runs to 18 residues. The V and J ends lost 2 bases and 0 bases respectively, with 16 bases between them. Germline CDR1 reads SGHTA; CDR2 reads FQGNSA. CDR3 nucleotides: TGTGCCAGCAGCTTATTCATTTCGGGGAGGACAACTAATGAAAAACTGTTTTTT. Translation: CASSLFISGRTTNEKLFF. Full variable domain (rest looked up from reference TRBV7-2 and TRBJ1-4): GAGVSQSPSNKVTEKGKDVELRCDPISGHTALYWYRQSLGQGLEFLIYFQGNSAPDKSGLPSDRFSAERTGGSVSTLTIQRTQQEDSAVYLCASSLFISGRTTNEKLFFGSGTQLSVL.

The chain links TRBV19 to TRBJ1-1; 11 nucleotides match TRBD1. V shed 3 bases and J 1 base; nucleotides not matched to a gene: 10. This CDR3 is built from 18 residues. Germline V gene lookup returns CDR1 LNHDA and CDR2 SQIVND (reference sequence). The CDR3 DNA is TGTGCCAGTAGTATCGGGAAGGACAGGGGGCTTGGGAACACTGAAGCTTTCTTT. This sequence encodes CASSIGKDRGLGNTEAFF.

In nucleotides, the CDR3 is TGTGCCAGCGCTTCCGGGACAGGGGGCGTAGATACGCAGTATTTT. This sequence encodes CASASGTGGVDTQYF. The V gene is TRBV6-5, the J gene TRBJ2-3; TRBD1 agrees at 12 bases. Germline V CDR1 and CDR2: MNHEY, SVGAGI. The CDR3 is 15 amino acids. The J segment lost 5 bases and the V segment lost 8 bases, leaving 8 bases of the junction unmatched.

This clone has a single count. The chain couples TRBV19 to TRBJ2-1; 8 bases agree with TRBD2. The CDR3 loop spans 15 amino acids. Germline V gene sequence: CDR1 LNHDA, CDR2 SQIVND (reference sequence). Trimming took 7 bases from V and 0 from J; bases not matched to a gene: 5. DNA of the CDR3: TGTGCCAGTACAGCGGGGGAACACTCCTACAATGAGCAGTTCTTC. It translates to CASTAGEHSYNEQFF.

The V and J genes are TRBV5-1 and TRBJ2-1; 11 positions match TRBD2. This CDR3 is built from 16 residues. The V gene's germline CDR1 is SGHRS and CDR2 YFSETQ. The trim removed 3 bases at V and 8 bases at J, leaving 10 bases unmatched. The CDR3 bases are TGCGCCAGCAGCTCGCTTAGCGGGAGGGCCATGGATGAGCAGTTCTTC. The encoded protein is CASSSLSGRAMDEQFF.

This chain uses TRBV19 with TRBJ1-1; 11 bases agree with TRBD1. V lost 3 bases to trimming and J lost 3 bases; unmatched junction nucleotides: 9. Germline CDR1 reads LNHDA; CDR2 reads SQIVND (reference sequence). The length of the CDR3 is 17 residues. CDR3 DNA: TGTGCCAGTAGTATTCGGGGACAGGGGGTCGGGGACACTGAAGCTTTCTTT. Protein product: CASSIRGQGVGDTEAFF.

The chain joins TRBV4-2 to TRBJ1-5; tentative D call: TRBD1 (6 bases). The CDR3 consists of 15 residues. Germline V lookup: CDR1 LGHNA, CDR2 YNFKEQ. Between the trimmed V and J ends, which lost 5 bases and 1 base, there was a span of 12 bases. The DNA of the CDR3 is TGTGCCAGCAGCGCCCTCACAGGGAGCAATCAGCCCCAGCATTTT. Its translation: CASSALTGSNQPQHF.